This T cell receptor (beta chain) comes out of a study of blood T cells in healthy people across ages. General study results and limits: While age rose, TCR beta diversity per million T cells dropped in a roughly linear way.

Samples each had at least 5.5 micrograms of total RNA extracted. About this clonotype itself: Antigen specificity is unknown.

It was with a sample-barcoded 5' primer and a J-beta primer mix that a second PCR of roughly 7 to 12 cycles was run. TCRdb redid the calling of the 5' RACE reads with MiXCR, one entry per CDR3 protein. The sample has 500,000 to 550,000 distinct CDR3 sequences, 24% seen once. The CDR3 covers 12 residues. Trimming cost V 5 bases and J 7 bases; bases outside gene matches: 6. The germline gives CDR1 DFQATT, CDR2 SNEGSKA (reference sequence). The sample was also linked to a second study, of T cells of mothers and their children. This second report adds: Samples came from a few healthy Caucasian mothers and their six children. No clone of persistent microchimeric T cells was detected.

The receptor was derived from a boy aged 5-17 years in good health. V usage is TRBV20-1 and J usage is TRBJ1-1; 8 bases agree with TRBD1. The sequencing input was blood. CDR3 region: CSARQGAHEAFF. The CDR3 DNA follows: TGCAGTGCTCGTCAGGGGGCCCATGAAGCTTTCTTT.